The clone carrying this T cell receptor beta chain was seen only a few times. Antigen: not known. TCRdb reprocessed the 5' RACE reads via MiXCR and lists one record per CDR3 protein. The sample lists 150,000 to 200,000 distinct CDR3 sequences; less than 20% were seen once. Trimming removed 0 bases from V and 0 bases from J, with 5 bases in between. CDR1 and CDR2 (germline): DFQATT, SNEGSKA (reference sequence). The CDR3 runs to 13 residues. The entry originates in a study of T-cell memory formation after mild COVID-19. Study-level findings and limits: The finding that pre-infection memory included some responding clones suggested that cross-reactive memory joined. From day 15 to 85, contracting clones were balanced between CD4 and CD8, whereas later expanders leaned toward CD4+.

This clonotype was sampled from a man in his late teens or twenties who had mild COVID-19 (a few samples of this study predate the infection). Cell type and time point are not known. Material for sequencing was PBMCs or a T cell subset sorted from them (not recorded which). The chain carries TRBV20-1 and TRBJ1-1; weak D call: TRBD1 (5 bases). Written as DNA, the CDR3 is TGCAGTGCTAGAGACAGGGTGAACACTGAAGCTTTCTTT. Encoded protein: CSARDRVNTEAFF.